The rows below give T cell receptor beta chains drawn from one sample of a study of blood T cell repertoires in COVID-19. Profiling relied on immunoSEQ multiplex PCR, and the TCRdb table lists in-frame clones only, not all of them. The data hold 150,000 or so clones, with roughly 85% observed a single time. Sample: PBMCs or T cells enriched from blood (not recorded which). All receptors come from a man aged 50-59 years who had recovered from COVID-19. The CDR3 runs from the conserved cysteine through the conserved F or W. A D gene is named only where the DNA matches it firmly. The size entry is marked missing in some rows and otherwise reads once, few, many or a size class.

CDR3nt,CDR3aa,j_gene,abundance,d_gene,v_gene
TGTGCCAGCAGCAAGGACAGCACGGATGAAAAACTGTTTTTT,CASSKDSTDEKLFF,TRBJ1-4,NA,NA,TRBV5-4
TGTGCCAGTAGTATTCGGTCTAGCGGTCCAGTACGCGAGCAGTACTTC,CASSIRSSGPVREQYF,TRBJ2-7,few,TRBD2,TRBV19
TGTGCCAGCAGTTTTACCTGGGGCGGGAACACTGAAGCTTTCTTT,CASSFTWGGNTEAFF,TRBJ1-1,NA,NA,TRBV28
TGTGCCAGCAGCCCACTCCCCGGGACAGCTAATTCACCCCTCCACTTT,CASSPLPGTANSPLHF,TRBJ1-6,few,TRBD1,TRBV3-1/TRBV3-2
TGTGCCAGCAGCCATAGTGACGGCAGCGATGAGCAGTTCTTC,CASSHSDGSDEQFF,TRBJ2-1,NA,NA,TRBV3-1/TRBV3-2
TGTGCCTGGATGAAGCGCTCATACGAGCAGTACTTC,CAWMKRSYEQYF,TRBJ2-7,NA,NA,TRBV30
TGTGCCATTTCAGACAGGCTGAACACTGAAGCTTTCTTT,CAISDRLNTEAFF,TRBJ1-1,NA,NA,TRBV10-3
TGTGCCACCAGCAGAGCGGTAGGTGCCGCAGGGGAAAATGAAAAACTGTTTTTT,CATSRAVGAAGENEKLFF,TRBJ1-4,few,NA,TRBV15
TGTGCCAGCACAACACCGGGACTAGCCTACGAGCAGTACTTC,CASTTPGLAYEQYF,TRBJ2-7,NA,TRBD2,TRBV28
TGTGCCAGCAGCTTAGGTACAGGGGGCGGGACAGATACGCAGTATTTT,CASSLGTGGGTDTQYF,TRBJ2-3,NA,TRBD1,TRBV7-2
TGCGCCAGCAGCTTGGAGGGGACAGGGGTGGGTCGGCAGTACTTC,CASSLEGTGVGRQYF,TRBJ2-7,NA,TRBD1,TRBV5-1
TGCGCCAGCAGCTTGGACTCCGGGACTGGGGTGGAGACCCAGTACTTC,CASSLDSGTGVETQYF,TRBJ2-5,NA,NA,TRBV5-1
TGTGGGTCAGGCGGGGGTACCAATCAGCCCCAGCATTTT,CGSGGGTNQPQHF,TRBJ1-5,NA,NA,TRBV19
TGCAGCGTTGCTTTTACTGGAAACACCATATATTTT,CSVAFTGNTIYF,TRBJ1-3,NA,NA,TRBV29-1
TGTGCCAGCAGCCAAGTCATTAGCGGGATTTCCTACAATGAGCAGTTCTTC,CASSQVISGISYNEQFF,TRBJ2-1,NA,TRBD2,TRBV3-1/TRBV3-2
TGTGCCAGCAGCCAAGCGAGACAGGCTACCTACAATGAGCAGTTCTTC,CASSQARQATYNEQFF,TRBJ2-1,few,NA,TRBV3-1/TRBV3-2
TGTGCCAGTTCGACAGGAGCGAATTCACCCCTCCACTTT,CASSTGANSPLHF,TRBJ1-6,NA,NA,TRBV19
TGTGCCAGCAGCCGAGGACAGGGGGTTGGCTACACCTTC,CASSRGQGVGYTF,TRBJ1-2,NA,TRBD1,TRBV3-1/TRBV3-2
TGTGCCAGCAGCCAAGTTGGAGGGAGGGAGGAGACCCAGTACTTC,CASSQVGGREETQYF,TRBJ2-5,NA,TRBD2,TRBV3-1/TRBV3-2
TGTGCCAGCAGTTTGCATAGAATGAACACTGAAGCTTTCTTT,CASSLHRMNTEAFF,TRBJ1-1,NA,NA,TRBV28
TGTGCCAGCAGCAACCGGGAACCTGGAAACACCATATATTTT,CASSNREPGNTIYF,TRBJ1-3,NA,NA,TRBV7-9
TGTGCCAGCAGCTCCGGACACTCCCTATATGGCTACACCTTC,CASSSGHSLYGYTF,TRBJ1-2,NA,NA,TRBV5-6
TGTGCCAGCAGCTTCATCCGACAGGGGGCTGGCACAGATACGCAGTATTTT,CASSFIRQGAGTDTQYF,TRBJ2-3,NA,TRBD1,TRBV7-8
TGTGCCAGCAGTTTACAGGCATTGGAGCAGTTCTTC,CASSLQALEQFF,TRBJ2-1,NA,NA,TRBV12-3/TRBV12-4
TGTGCCAGCAGCCGAGGCCTCTATGGCTACACCTTC,CASSRGLYGYTF,TRBJ1-2,few,NA,TRBV3-1/TRBV3-2
TGTGCCTGCCCTGATGCCCGAGGGGCTTTCTTT,CACPDARGAFF,TRBJ1-1,NA,NA,TRBV30
TGTGCCAGTAGTATCCAGGTGGAATACACCATATATTTT,CASSIQVEYTIYF,TRBJ1-3,few,NA,TRBV19
TGTGCCAGCAGCCAAAAGCAGGGGTTGTATGGCTACACCTTC,CASSQKQGLYGYTF,TRBJ1-2,NA,NA,TRBV14
TGTGCCAGCAGTTATATAACAGGGGGAGCCGGGGAGCTGTTTTTT,CASSYITGGAGELFF,TRBJ2-2,once,TRBD1,TRBV6-2/TRBV6-3
TGCAGCTGGCGGGGTCGTGAAGCTTTCTTT,CSWRGREAFF,TRBJ1-1,NA,NA,TRBV20-1
TGTGCCAGCAGCCCCCCCCTTTTAGGGGGCGAAATGAGCGGGAGGTACGAGCAGTACTTC,CASSPPLLGGEMSGRYEQYF,TRBJ2-7,NA,TRBD2,TRBV7-8
TGTGCCAGCAGCAAAAGACGGAGCTCCTATAATTCACCCCTCCACTTT,CASSKRRSSYNSPLHF,TRBJ1-6,few,NA,TRBV21-1
TGTGCCAGCCTAGACAGGGGGAACACTGAAGCTTTCTTT,CASLDRGNTEAFF,TRBJ1-1,NA,TRBD1,TRBV28
TGTGCCAGCAGCCAACTCACTGAGACCCAGTACTTC,CASSQLTETQYF,TRBJ2-5,NA,NA,TRBV3-1/TRBV3-2
TGTGCCACCAGTGATTTGTTCAGGGGGCAACTCTACGAGCAGTACTTC,CATSDLFRGQLYEQYF,TRBJ2-7,NA,TRBD1,TRBV24-1
TGTGCCAGCAGTTTTTTAAAGGGTGGAGGGACTGAAGCTTTCTTT,CASSFLKGGGTEAFF,TRBJ1-1,NA,NA,TRBV28
TGTGCCAGCAGCCGAAAGAATGTCGGGGATTTGAACACCGGGGAGCTGTTTTTT,CASSRKNVGDLNTGELFF,TRBJ2-2,NA,NA,TRBV3-1/TRBV3-2
TGTGCCAGCAGCTTGCGACTAGCGGGAGCGACCCAGTACTTC,CASSLRLAGATQYF,TRBJ2-5,NA,TRBD2,TRBV5-8
TGTGCCACCAGCAGAGGGCCCGCGCGGGATTCACCCCTCCACTTT,CATSRGPARDSPLHF,TRBJ1-6,few,NA,TRBV15
TGTGCCAGCAGTGAAACGGGCTCTGGAAACACCATATATTTT,CASSETGSGNTIYF,TRBJ1-3,once,NA,TRBV2
TGCGCCAGCAGCTATTTGGGACAGAGAGAAAGTGGAGGCTACACCTTC,CASSYLGQRESGGYTF,TRBJ1-2,NA,TRBD1,TRBV5-1
TGCGCCAGCAGCACCTCTTGGCGGGGGCTCTCGAACACCGGGGAGCTGTTTTTT,CASSTSWRGLSNTGELFF,TRBJ2-2,NA,NA,TRBV5-1
TGTGCCAGCAGCTTAGGGCTGACCCGCATAGACAGGGTCGAGCAGTACTTC,CASSLGLTRIDRVEQYF,TRBJ2-7,NA,TRBD1,TRBV28
TGTGCCAGCAGTTACTCCAGATTTGACTATGGCTACACCTTC,CASSYSRFDYGYTF,TRBJ1-2,few,NA,TRBV6-5
TGTGCCAGCAGTTACCTCGAGTACAATGAGCAGTTCTTC,CASSYLEYNEQFF,TRBJ2-1,NA,NA,TRBV6-5
TGTGCCAGCAGCCCTCGGACAGGGGGAGAGGGTGGCTACACCTTC,CASSPRTGGEGGYTF,TRBJ1-2,once,TRBD1,TRBV7-9
TGTGCCAGCAGCTTAAGGCCCCCGTATGAGGAGATTAGCACAGATACGCAGTATTTT,CASSLRPPYEEISTDTQYF,TRBJ2-3,NA,NA,TRBV7-3
TGCAGTGGCACAGATCAGGTTCAGCAGTTCTTC,CSGTDQVQQFF,TRBJ2-1,NA,NA,TRBV20-1
TGTGCCAGCCAAAACGGGGGGCTAGCGGGAATCTACGAGCAGTACTTC,CASQNGGLAGIYEQYF,TRBJ2-7,NA,TRBD2,TRBV28
TGTGCCAGCAGCTTGGTGGTACAGGGCTATGGCTACACCTTC,CASSLVVQGYGYTF,TRBJ1-2,NA,NA,TRBV5-8
TGTGCCAGCAGCCAAGTGGCAGAATTCTTGATCGGAAACACCATATATTTT,CASSQVAEFLIGNTIYF,TRBJ1-3,NA,NA,TRBV14